These T cell receptor beta chains were read from a single sample in a study of T cell responses to AZD1222 COVID-19 vaccine. Measured with immunoSEQ multiplex PCR; TCRdb has only the in-frame clones, and not every one. The sample consists of about 150,000 clones, approximately 90% of them appearing once. Material: peripheral blood, obtained on day 0 of AZD1222 vaccination. The receptors were sampled from an adult in good health. The CDR3 runs from the conserved cysteine through the conserved F or W. D genes are given only for firm matches. Clone size is shown for a subset of rows, as once, few, many or a class of expanded clone.

len | d_gene | j_gene | abundance | v_gene | CDR3nt | CDR3aa
15 | . | TRBJ1-2 | . | TRBV5-4 | TGTGCCAGCAGGATGCAGACTACAGCTAACTATGGCTACACCTTC | CASRMQTTANYGYTF
13 | TRBD1 | TRBJ2-7 | . | TRBV28 | TGTGCCTCATGGGACAGGACATCCTACGAGCAGTACTTC | CASWDRTSYEQYF
14 | . | TRBJ2-3 | . | TRBV7-3 | TGTGCCAGCAGCGTCGGGGACGCCACAGATACGCAGTATTTT | CASSVGDATDTQYF
15 | TRBD2 | TRBJ2-7 | . | TRBV6-6 | TGTGCCAGCAGGCCGACTAGCGGGGGGTTGTACGAGCAGTACTTC | CASRPTSGGLYEQYF
14 | . | TRBJ1-2 | . | TRBV7-9 | TGTGCCAGCAGCTTAGAACTACAGTCCTATGGCTACACCTTC | CASSLELQSYGYTF
11 | . | TRBJ1-1 | . | TRBV7-3 | TGTGCCAGCTCTGGGGGTATCGTGACTTTCTTT | CASSGGIVTFF
15 | . | TRBJ2-1 | once | TRBV3-1/TRBV3-2 | TGTGCCAGCAGCAGGGGGCGGGGGAAGTACAATGAGCAGTTCTTC | CASSRGRGKYNEQFF
14 | . | TRBJ1-1 | . | TRBV3-1/TRBV3-2 | TGTGCCAGCAGCCAAGAATTGGTGGGGACTGAAGCTTTCTTT | CASSQELVGTEAFF
15 | TRBD1 | TRBJ1-2 | . | TRBV7-2 | TGTGCCAGCAGCTTAGCAGGGGGCGGGAACTATGGCTACACCTTC | CASSLAGGGNYGYTF
15 | TRBD1 | TRBJ1-2 | once | TRBV6-5 | TGTGCCAGCACCCCTGACAGGGGGCCCAACTATGGCTACACCTTC | CASTPDRGPNYGYTF
16 | . | TRBJ1-2 | once | TRBV4-2 | TGTGCCAGCAGCCAAGATCTGGAGCCTGTTGTATATGGCTACACCTTC | CASSQDLEPVVYGYTF
13 | . | TRBJ2-3 | . | TRBV18 | TGTGCCAGCTCACGGAGTCCCACAGATACGCAGTATTTT | CASSRSPTDTQYF
17 | . | TRBJ2-3 | . | TRBV7-2 | TGTGCCAGCAGCTTATCGGGGTCCCGGGGGAGGAGGGATACGCAGTATTTT | CASSLSGSRGRRDTQYF
12 | . | TRBJ2-5 | few | TRBV9 | TGTGCCAGCAGCGCGGTAGGAGAGACCCAGTACTTC | CASSAVGETQYF
15 | TRBD1 | TRBJ1-2 | few | TRBV4-2 | TGTGCCAGCAGCCAATGGGCGACAGGGAGTTGGGGCTACACCTTC | CASSQWATGSWGYTF
15 | . | TRBJ1-1 | . | TRBV7-9 | TGTGCCAGCAGCTTACGGGCAGGGAGAGTCGCTGAAGCTTTCTTT | CASSLRAGRVAEAFF
14 | TRBD1 | TRBJ1-2 | . | TRBV27 | TGTGCCAGCAGGGGGACAGGGGGCGTCTATGGCTACACCTTC | CASRGTGGVYGYTF
12 | TRBD2 | TRBJ2-2 | . | TRBV29-1 | TGCAGCTTGGGGGAGGGCACCGGGGAGCTGTTTTTT | CSLGEGTGELFF
16 | . | TRBJ2-2 | . | TRBV6-2/TRBV6-3 | TGTGCCAGCAGTTTAGGGGACCCCCTTAACACCGGGGAGCTGTTTTTT | CASSLGDPLNTGELFF
10 | . | TRBJ2-7 | . | TRBV6-5 | TGTGCCACCCTGGTGTACGAGCAGTACTTC | CATLVYEQYF
14 | . | TRBJ1-4 | few | TRBV28 | TGTGCCAGCACCTCTAGCCCCTATAATGAAAAACTGTTTTTT | CASTSSPYNEKLFF
15 | . | TRBJ2-1 | . | TRBV4-3 | TGCGCCAGCAGCCAAGGCAGGGCCGGTTACAATGAGCAGTTCTTC | CASSQGRAGYNEQFF
13 | . | TRBJ2-6 | . | TRBV6-5 | TGTGCCAGCACGAATTCCGGGGCCAACGTCCTGACTTTC | CASTNSGANVLTF
15 | TRBD1 | TRBJ2-5 | . | TRBV28 | TGTGCCACTCACTTAGGGGGCCTATCCGAAGAGACCCAGTACTTC | CATHLGGLSEETQYF
14 | . | TRBJ1-6 | . | TRBV7-8 | TGTGCCAGCAGCTTTGTCGGGAGCGAGTCACCCCTCCACTTT | CASSFVGSESPLHF
12 | TRBD1 | TRBJ1-1 | . | TRBV10-3 | TGTGCCTCACAGGGGGTGAGCACTGAAGCTTTCTTT | CASQGVSTEAFF
11 | . | TRBJ1-2 | . | TRBV30 | TGTGCCTGGAGTAGCGGACATGGCTACACCTTC | CAWSSGHGYTF
14 | TRBD2 | TRBJ2-5 | . | TRBV6-2/TRBV6-3 | TGTGCCAGCAGTAGCGGGGGGGCCCGGGAGACCCAGTACTTC | CASSSGGARETQYF
15 | . | TRBJ1-4 | few | TRBV19 | TGTGCCAGTAGTCGTAGGGGTTCAGTTAATGAAAAACTGTTTTTT | CASSRRGSVNEKLFF
17 | . | TRBJ1-1 | . | TRBV10-3 | TGTGCCATCAGTGAGGGACCCGCCGGGACGGTGGCACTTGAAGCTTTCTTT | CAISEGPAGTVALEAFF
17 | . | TRBJ1-6 | . | TRBV19 | TGTGCCAGTAGTTTTCTAGGACTCCAGGGAGAGGGCTCACCCCTCCACTTT | CASSFLGLQGEGSPLHF
15 | TRBD1 | TRBJ1-2 | . | TRBV27 | TGTGCCAGCAGTGCGCGACAGGGAAACCCATTTGGCTACACCTTC | CASSARQGNPFGYTF
14 | . | TRBJ1-2 | . | TRBV3-1/TRBV3-2 | TGTGCCAGCAGCCAAATACAGGGATCCTATGGCTACACCTTC | CASSQIQGSYGYTF
14 | . | TRBJ2-3 | . | TRBV29-1 | TGCAGCGTCGCTTCGGGACTTGCAACAGATACGCAGTATTTT | CSVASGLATDTQYF
14 | TRBD1 | TRBJ1-4 | few | TRBV6-5 | TGTGCCAGCATGCCACAGGGGAGGGATGAAAAACTGTTTTTT | CASMPQGRDEKLFF
17 | . | TRBJ1-6 | . | TRBV3-1/TRBV3-2 | TGTGCCAGCAGCCAAGATGGTGGCAGGTGGGGTAATTCACCCCTCCACTTT | CASSQDGGRWGNSPLHF
12 | . | TRBJ1-2 | once | TRBV2 | TGTGCCAGCAGTAGTGGGTGGAGTGGCTACACCTTC | CASSSGWSGYTF
14 | . | TRBJ2-7 | . | TRBV28 | TGTGCCAGCAGGCCCCTTAGAGAAGACTACGAGCAGTACTTC | CASRPLREDYEQYF
15 | . | TRBJ1-4 | . | TRBV4-3 | TGCGCCAGCAGCCAAGGCGACTTAGCTAATGAAAAACTGTTTTTT | CASSQGDLANEKLFF
13 | TRBD1 | TRBJ2-2 | . | TRBV6-5 | TGTGCCAGCAGGACGACAGGGACCGGGGAGCTGTTTTTT | CASRTTGTGELFF
15 | . | TRBJ1-1 | . | TRBV15 | TGTGCCACCAGCAGGAGCCGGGACGGGAACACTGAAGCTTTCTTT | CATSRSRDGNTEAFF
11 | . | TRBJ1-1 | . | TRBV29-1 | TGCAGCGTTCAAATCGGGTTCGGAGCTTTCTTT | CSVQIGFGAFF
16 | . | TRBJ1-1 | . | TRBV9 | TGTGCCAGCAGCGTAGGATGGGGGCAGGGAAACACTGAAGCTTTCTTT | CASSVGWGQGNTEAFF
16 | . | TRBJ2-7 | . | TRBV3-1/TRBV3-2 | TGTGCCAGCAGCCAGTGGGGGGCCGGGAGCTCCTACGAGCAGTACTTC | CASSQWGAGSSYEQYF
13 | . | TRBJ1-1 | . | TRBV27 | TGTGCCAGCAGTTCCCCCGGGAGGAGTGAAGCTTTCTTT | CASSSPGRSEAFF